The source of this TCR beta chain is a study of vaccination effects on CD4 cells after COVID-19. The assay was immunoSEQ multiplex PCR, and TCRdb's table has in-frame clones only and misses some. The repertoire has 25,000 to 30,000 clones, 73% of them found once; the top ten carry roughly 10%. Germline V gives CDR1 LNHDA, CDR2 SQIVND (reference sequence). The CDR3 spans 17 residues. Trimming shortened V by 5 bases and J by 1 base, and 20 bases separated the two germline ends. Antigen-specific CD4+ T cells were expanded (with viral peptide pools) by the ViraFEST assay ahead of sequencing. A roughly 11-day culture period preceded the isolation of CD4+ T cells. Participants were given two doses of BNT162b2 or mRNA-1273 vaccine. Worth noting for this clone: As yet, its antigen is unknown.

The receptor was derived from a human donor who received a COVID-19 vaccine. The rearrangement links TRBV19 to TRBJ1-1; D not certain. This sample comprised CD4+ T cells from PBMCs cultured with HCoV-NL63 spike peptides, obtained after COVID-19 vaccination. The CDR3 spells CASSPPKGGGENTEAFF. The CDR3 region has the DNA TGTGCCAGTAGTCCCCCGAAGGGTGGCGGAGAGAACACTGAAGCTTTCTTT. The complete variable domain, with remaining parts taken from reference TRBV19 and TRBJ1-1, reads DGGITQSPKYLFRKEGQNVTLSCEQNLNHDAMYWYRQDPGQGLRLIYYSQIVNDFQKGDIAEGYSVSREKKESFPLTVTSAQKNPTAFYLCASSPPKGGGENTEAFFGQGTRLTVV.